This record covers a single TCR beta chain. Antigen unknown. Vbeta (60) and Jbeta (13) primers were used in the PCR. The table came from immunoSEQ multiplex PCR; TCRdb's copy has only in-frame clones and leaves some out. The repertoire holds around 130,000 clones, with about 78% as singletons. The source of the sample is a study of cytomegalovirus exposure and HLA in healthy donors. This CDR3 comprises 14 residues. Germline V gives CDR1 SQVTM, CDR2 ANQGSEA. Trimming cost V 3 bases and J 3 bases; bases outside gene matches: 7. Study findings and constraints: The study designated roughly 150 TCR beta chains cytomegalovirus-associated.

The chain combines TRBV29-1 with TRBJ2-7; 8 nucleotides line up with TRBD2. The TCR originated in a man aged 45-65 years in good health and CMV-seronegative. The source material was PBMCs. The CDR3 DNA sequence: TGCAGCGTTGAGGTAGCGGGGAGTAGCTACGAGCAGTACTTC. Translating it yields CSVEVAGSSYEQYF.